Described below is a single T cell receptor (beta chain) sequence and its context. The antigen is undetermined. Reverse transcribing all isolated RNA meant expressed TCRB transcripts were sequenced. Produced via immunoSEQ multiplex PCR; TCRdb's table is partial and in-frame only. The sample records 40,000 or so clones, roughly 70% being singletons. This sample stems from a study of beta chain features in type 1 diabetes. Study-level points and caveats: A possible short-template PCR bias applies equally to patients and controls. Comparison showed that naive, central memory and Treg TCRB repertoires appeared more similar among patients than among healthy donors. TCRB CDR3 length was moderately but significantly reduced in all four CD4+ subsets of Type 1 diabetes patients.

Staining for CD45RO/CCR7/CD25/CD127/CD95/CD27 allowed sorting of CD4+ naive, central memory, regulatory and stem cell-like memory cells. Germline V gene lookup returns CDR1 SGHVS and CDR2 FQNEAQ. V was clipped by 3 bases and J by 0 bases, with 9 bases between them. This CDR3 has 15 residues. Sequencing was performed on Tregs from blood. This receptor was identified in a woman aged 18-30 years with type 1 diabetes. V and J are TRBV7-8 and TRBJ2-1, with no clear D. In DNA form, the CDR3 reads TGTGCCAGCAGCTTGAGACACAGCTCCTACAATGAGCAGTTCTTC. Protein: CASSLRHSSYNEQFF. Full variable domain (remainder filled in from reference TRBV7-8 and TRBJ2-1): GAGVSQSPRYKVAKRGQDVALRCDPISGHVSLFWYQQALGQGPEFLTYFQNEAQLDKSGLPSDRFFAERPEGSVSTLKIQRTQQEDSAVYLCASSLRHSSYNEQFFGPGTRLTVL.